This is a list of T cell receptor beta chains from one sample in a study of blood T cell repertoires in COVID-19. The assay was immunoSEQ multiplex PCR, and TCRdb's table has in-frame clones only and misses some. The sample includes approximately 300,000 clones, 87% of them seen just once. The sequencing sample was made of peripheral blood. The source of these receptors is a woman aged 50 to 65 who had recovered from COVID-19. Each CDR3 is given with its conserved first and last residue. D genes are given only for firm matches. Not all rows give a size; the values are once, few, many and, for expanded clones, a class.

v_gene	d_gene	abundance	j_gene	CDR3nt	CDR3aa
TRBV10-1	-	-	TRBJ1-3	TGCGCCAGCAGAAACCGGGACAACCACCCAGGCTCTGGAAACACCATATATTTT	CASRNRDNHPGSGNTIYF
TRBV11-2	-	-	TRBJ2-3	TGTGCCAGCAGCTTAGCGGGAATGGGAACAGATACGCAGTATTTT	CASSLAGMGTDTQYF
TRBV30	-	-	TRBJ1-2	TGTGCCTGGAGTCCCCGAGGGTTAGGCTACACCTTC	CAWSPRGLGYTF
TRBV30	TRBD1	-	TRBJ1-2	TGTGCCTGGAGTGACAGGGGTAGGGGCTACACCTTC	CAWSDRGRGYTF
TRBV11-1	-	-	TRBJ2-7	TGTGCCAGCAGCTATGCCAGGGGCAAGAGCTCCTACGAGCAGTACTTC	CASSYARGKSSYEQYF
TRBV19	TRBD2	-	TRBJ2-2	TGTGCCAGTAGCGGACTAGCGGGAGCCGGGGAGCTGTTTTTT	CASSGLAGAGELFF
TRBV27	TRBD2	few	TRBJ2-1	TGTGCCAGCAGGGGACTAGCGGGTCACAATGAGCAGTTCTTC	CASRGLAGHNEQFF
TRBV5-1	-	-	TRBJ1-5	TGCGCCAGCAGCATTACAGGGTTGAGCAATCAGCCCCAGCATTTT	CASSITGLSNQPQHF
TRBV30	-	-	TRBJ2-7	TGTGCCTGGAGTGAGAGTGGGGCCGACGAATCCGTTTTC	CAWSESGADESVF
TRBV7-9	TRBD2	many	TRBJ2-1	TGTGCCAGCAGCCCCCGATTCACGGGAGGCCAGAGAAATGAGCAGTTCTTC	CASSPRFTGGQRNEQFF
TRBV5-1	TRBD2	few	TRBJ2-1	TGCGCCAGCAGCTTGGGGCCGACTAGCGGGAGGCTATACAATGAGCAGTTCTTC	CASSLGPTSGRLYNEQFF
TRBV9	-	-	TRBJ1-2	TGTGCCAGCAGCGTAGGGGGGGGCCGCGAAGGCTACACCTTC	CASSVGGGREGYTF
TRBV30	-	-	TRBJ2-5	TGTGCCTGGAGTCCACTGAGAGCGGCCCAGTACTTC	CAWSPLRAAQYF
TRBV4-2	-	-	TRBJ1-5	TGTGCCAGCAGCCAAGAATGGGGTGGAGGACAGCCCCAGCATTTT	CASSQEWGGGQPQHF
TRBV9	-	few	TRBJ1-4	TGTGCCAGCAGCCCCCATGAGCCAACTAATGAAAAACTGTTTTTT	CASSPHEPTNEKLFF
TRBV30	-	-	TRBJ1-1	TGTGCCTGGAGTCCCGTGGGCCGGGCTTTCTTT	CAWSPVGRAFF
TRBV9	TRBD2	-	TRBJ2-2	TGTGCCAGCAGCGGGAACAGCGGGAGTAGCGGGGAGCTGTTTTTT	CASSGNSGSSGELFF
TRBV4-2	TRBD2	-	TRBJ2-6	TGTGCCAGCAGCCCTAGCGGCTCTGGGGCCAACGTCCTGACTTTC	CASSPSGSGANVLTF